The next 11 T cell receptor beta chains were all read from a single sample in a study of early T cells in non-severe SARS-CoV-2 infection. Via MiXCR, TCRdb re-called the 5' RACE reads, giving one row per CDR3 protein. The data show 30,000 to 40,000 distinct CDR3 sequences, roughly 4.5% seen once. Source material: whole blood. The receptors shown here come from an adult who was a healthcare worker with PCR-confirmed SARS-CoV-2 infection or an uninfected control (not recorded which).

By proportion, this clonotype is medium-sized. V gene TRBV7-2 combines with J gene TRBJ2-1; the match to TRBD2 covers 10 bases. Germline V gives CDR1 SGHTA, CDR2 FQGNSA. J gave up 5 bases and V 1 base, and 2 bases lay outside the gene matches. This CDR3 is 15 amino acids long. CDR3 residues: CASSLGTSGDNEQFF. In DNA, the CDR3 is TGTGCCAGCAGCTTAGGGACTAGCGGCGACAATGAGCAGTTCTTC.

This clonotype has at least ten counts. This chain uses TRBV5-1 with TRBJ2-5; TRBD2 aligns across 11 bases. This CDR3 is 17 amino acids long. V was pared by 1 base and J by 2 bases, with 7 bases of the junction left unmatched. Germline V lookup: CDR1 SGHRS, CDR2 YFSETQ. The CDR3 reads CASSLRLTSGVQETQYF. CDR3 DNA sequence: TGCGCCAGCAGCTTGAGACTGACTAGCGGGGTACAAGAGACCCAGTACTTC.

In this sample, this clonotype turned up many times. CDR3 amino acids: CASSLNSQKQETQYF. CDR3 bases: TGCGCCAGCAGCTTGAATTCCCAGAAACAAGAGACCCAGTACTTC. The chain recombines TRBV5-1 with TRBJ2-5, with unresolved D. This CDR3 has 15 residues. From germline, CDR1 is SGHRS and CDR2 YFSETQ. Trimming removed 1 base from V and 2 bases from J, with 12 bases in between.

This clonotype was seen ten or more times. The V and J genes are TRBV4-1 and TRBJ1-4; 9 nucleotides agree with TRBD1. J gave up 7 bases and V 0 bases, and 12 bases lay outside the gene matches. This CDR3 comprises 18 residues. Germline V lookup: CDR1 MGHRA, CDR2 YSYEKL. The CDR3 loop reads CASSQEAEAGTGREKLFF. The CDR3 nucleotides are TGCGCCAGCAGCCAAGAAGCCGAAGCCGGGACAGGGCGTGAAAAACTGTTTTTT.

The sample holds many counts of this clonotype. The rearrangement uses TRBV3-1 and TRBJ1-2, with a possible D match to TRBD1 (6 bases). This CDR3 is 15 amino acids long. In germline, CDR1 is LGHDT, CDR2 YNNKEL (reference sequence). The V and J ends lost 3 bases and 5 bases respectively, with 16 bases between them. The CDR3 nucleotides are TGTGCCAGCAGCCAGCGTGGGGGGCTTCTTTATGGCTACACCTTC. It translates to CASSQRGGLLYGYTF.

This clonotype was recorded many times. The CDR3 region has the DNA TGCAGTGCTAAGAGCGGGGAGACCCAGTACTTC. As protein: CSAKSGETQYF. The J gene is TRBJ2-5, the V gene TRBV20-1; a weak D match, TRBD2 (6 bases). The ends were cut back, 4 bases at V and 5 bases at J, with 8 bases in the middle. This CDR3 spans 11 amino acids. In germline, CDR1 is DFQATT, CDR2 SNEGSKA (reference sequence).

The table lists this clonotype with many counts. The rearrangement links TRBV6-5 to TRBJ1-1; D is undetermined. Trimming pared 6 bases from V and 3 bases from J, leaving 11 bases between. Germline assignment: CDR1 MNHEY and CDR2 SVGAGI. The CDR3 has 13 amino acids. The CDR3 region is CASSRSGDTEAFF. DNA for the CDR3: TGTGCCAGCAGCCGCAGCGGCGACACTGAAGCTTTCTTT.

The chain recombines TRBV6-6 with TRBJ2-1; tentatively, D is TRBD1 (6 bases). CDR3 length: 15 residues. V was trimmed by 6 bases and J by 4 bases, leaving 16 bases between them. Germline CDR1 MNHNY, CDR2 SVGAGI (reference sequence). CDR3 in amino acids: CASSFFWDKYNEQFF. The CDR3 DNA follows: TGTGCCAGCAGCTTTTTTTGGGACAAGTACAATGAGCAGTTCTTC.

This clonotype has at least ten counts. J is TRBJ2-7 and V is TRBV5-1; 8 bases are a match to TRBD2. This CDR3 has 15 residues. Germline V gives CDR1 SGHRS, CDR2 YFSETQ. J gave up 3 bases and V 7 bases, and 12 bases lay outside the gene matches. The DNA of the CDR3 is TGCGCCAGCGGCAGGTTGAGCGGGGGTGTCTACGAGCAGTACTTC. This encodes CASGRLSGGVYEQYF.

This clonotype came up a few times. The CDR3 is CASSLAYNQPQHF. CDR3 nucleotide sequence: TGTGCCAGCAGCTTAGCATATAATCAGCCCCAGCATTTT. The chain employs TRBV7-6 and TRBJ1-5, with D uncertain. The germline V and J ends were trimmed by 0 bases and 4 bases, with 4 bases remaining between them. The CDR3 loop spans 13 amino acids. Germline lookup yields CDR1 SGHVS and CDR2 FNYEAQ.

This clonotype came up many times. CDR3 bases: TGTGCCAGCAGTTTCGGGGGAGGGGTTGAAAAACTGTTTTTT. Translated, it gives CASSFGGGVEKLFF. V is TRBV12-3 or TRBV12-4 and J is TRBJ1-4, with TRBD1 as a possible D gene (5 bases). The V end was cut by 3 bases, the J end by 7 bases, with 12 bases between. This CDR3 spans 14 amino acids.